The clone carrying this T cell receptor (beta chain) occurred a few times. What it recognizes is unknown. This entry comes from a study of T cells after yellow fever vaccination. Study-level results: It was a weaker secondary response, yet one that peaked faster, at day 5 versus 15.

CDR1 is SGHTA, CDR2 FQGTGA, per germline. V gave up 7 bases and J gave up 10 bases; unmatched junction bases: 7. This CDR3 is built from 13 residues. Conversion of TCR transcripts into cDNA relied on 5'RACE template switching, which added a universal primer site and UMIs. TCRdb re-called the 5' RACE reads with MiXCR, one entry per CDR3 protein. Here the sample spans 300,000 or so distinct CDR3 sequences, roughly 8.6% being singletons. V gene TRBV7-3 combines with J gene TRBJ2-1, with TRBD1 matching over 10 bases. The input for sequencing was PBMCs, taken 35 to 50 days after the first yellow fever vaccination. This sequence was found in a man aged 18 to 30 who received the YFV17D yellow fever vaccine. The CDR3 here is CASKKDRGQEQFF. CDR3 nucleotide sequence: TGTGCCAGCAAGAAAGACAGGGGGCAAGAGCAGTTCTTC.